The 19 T cell receptor beta chains in this list originate from one sample, sequenced in a study of blood T cell repertoires in COVID-19. Using immunoSEQ multiplex PCR, the repertoire was profiled, and TCRdb retains in-frame clones only, with some absent. This table holds some 89,000 clones, around nine tenths found once. Material: peripheral blood. These receptors all come from a man aged 50-60 years with acute or convalescent COVID-19.

The J gene is TRBJ2-2, the V gene TRBV2; TRBD2 agrees at 7 bases. Germline assignment: CDR1 SNHLY and CDR2 FYNNEI. The CDR3 loop spans 15 amino acids. V dropped 6 bases and J dropped 5; count of bases not matched to a gene: 9. The CDR3 here is CASRFGGRGTGELFF. DNA of the CDR3: TGTGCCAGCAGGTTCGGGGGGAGGGGAACCGGGGAGCTGTTTTTT. Supplemented by reference TRBV2 and TRBJ2-2, the full variable domain reads EPEVTQTPSHQVTQMGQEVILRCVPISNHLYFYWYRQILGQKVEFLVSFYNNEISEKSEIFDDQFSVERPDGSNFTLKIRSTKLEDSAMYFCASRFGGRGTGELFFGEGSRLTVL.

The gene calls are TRBV18 and TRBJ1-4; TRBD1 aligns across 7 bases. This CDR3 has 15 residues. V lost 1 base, J lost 8 bases, and 7 bases stayed unmatched. Germline CDR1 and CDR2: KGHSH and LQKENI. DNA of the CDR3: TGTGCCAGCTCACCACTATCAGGGGGTGAAGAAAAACTGTTTTTT. Encoded protein: CASSPLSGGEEKLFF.

The rearrangement links TRBV28 to TRBJ2-7; 12 nucleotides match TRBD2. The length of the CDR3 is 16 residues. V lost 4 bases to trimming and J lost 2 bases; unmatched junction nucleotides: 6. Per germline, CDR1 MDHEN and CDR2 SYDVKM. CDR3 amino acids: CASSSRLAGETYEQYF. CDR3 in DNA: TGTGCCAGCAGTTCCCGACTAGCGGGAGAGACCTACGAGCAGTACTTC. Using reference TRBV28 and TRBJ2-7 for the parts outside the CDR3, the full variable domain is DVKVTQSSRYLVKRTGEKVFLECVQDMDHENMFWYRQDPGLGLRLIYFSYDVKMKEKGDIPEGYSVSREKKERFSLILESASTNQTSMYLCASSSRLAGETYEQYFGPGTRLTVT.

The chain has TRBV7-8 and TRBJ2-7; TRBD1 matches 8 bases. The CDR3 totals 15 residues. V shed 1 base, J shed 2 bases, and the junction held 4 bases outside the gene matches. Germline CDR1 reads SGHVS; CDR2 reads FQNEAQ. CDR3 loop: CASSLGGTGTYEQYV. The CDR3 DNA is TGTGCCAGCAGCTTAGGCGGGACAGGAACCTACGAGCAGTACGTC.

This sequence joins TRBV28 and TRBJ1-5; D gene unclear. Trimming left V 6 bases short and J 2 bases short, with 8 bases between. The CDR3 is 13 amino acids. Germline values: CDR1 MDHEN, CDR2 SYDVKM. The CDR3: CASRGGGNQPQHF. The CDR3 coding sequence is TGTGCCAGCAGGGGCGGGGGCAATCAGCCCCAGCATTTT.

The chain joins TRBV2 to TRBJ1-6; no clear D. Germline CDR1 SNHLY, CDR2 FYNNEI. Trimming pared 4 bases from V and 7 bases from J, leaving 5 bases between. The CDR3 runs to 12 residues. In DNA form, the CDR3 reads TGTGCCAGCAGTGTGTCGAATTCACCCCTCCACTTT. Protein product: CASSVSNSPLHF.

The V gene is TRBV4-1, the J gene TRBJ2-4; 7 positions match TRBD2. The CDR3 length is 13 residues. V gave up 0 bases and J gave up 15 bases; unmatched junction bases: 8. The germline CDR1 and CDR2 sequences are MGHRA and YSYEKL. CDR3 sequence (DNA): TGCGCCAGCAGCCAAGAGAATCGGGGGGATCGGTACTTC. This encodes CASSQENRGDRYF.

V gene TRBV2 combines with J gene TRBJ2-1; no clear D gene. V shed 7 bases and J shed 0 bases, with 13 bases lying between them. Per germline, CDR1 SNHLY and CDR2 FYNNEI. CDR3 length: 15 residues. The CDR3 bases are TGTGCCAGCACCCAACAGCCAAGCTCCTACAATGAGCAGTTCTTC. It translates to CASTQQPSSYNEQFF.

The chain employs TRBV10-2 and TRBJ2-7, with 7 bases identical to TRBD2. Germline assignment: CDR1 WSHSY and CDR2 SAAADI. V dropped 7 bases and J dropped 2; count of bases not matched to a gene: 8. The CDR3 loop spans 14 amino acids. The CDR3 DNA reads as TGCGCCAGCACTGGTGCGGGGAGGGCCTACGAGCAGTACTTC. Translation gives CASTGAGRAYEQYF.

This CDR3 is CASSLSTGYGYTF. Here the CDR3 DNA reads TGTGCCAGCAGTTTATCGACAGGGTATGGCTACACCTTC. The gene calls are TRBV12-3 or TRBV12-4 and TRBJ1-2; 7 nucleotides align to TRBD1. CDR3 size: 13 residues. The trim removed 2 bases at V and 5 bases at J, leaving 2 bases unmatched.

The V call is TRBV21-1, the J call TRBJ2-3; TRBD1, the table's D call, was not compared with the DNA. TRBV21-1 is an annotated pseudogene. This CDR3 contains 11 residues. CDR3 bases: TGTGCCAGCTTTGCAGGGGATACGCAGTATTTT. Translating gives CASFAGDTQYF.

V and J are TRBV6-5 and TRBJ2-5; no reliable D call. Germline CDR1 MNHEY, CDR2 SVGAGI. V lost 6 bases and J lost 1, with 6 bases in between. The CDR3 is made up of 12 amino acids. CDR3 sequence (DNA): TGTGCCAGCAGCGACATCCAAGAGACCCAGTACTTC. Its protein product is CASSDIQETQYF.

The V and J genes are TRBV3-1 (or the pseudogene TRBV3-2) and TRBJ2-5, with D unclear. The CDR3 length is 11 residues. Per the germline V gene, CDR1 is LGHDT and CDR2 is YNNKEL (reference sequence). V was cut by 6 bases and J by 6 bases, with 8 bases left in between. The CDR3: CASRVAKTQYF. The CDR3 nucleotides are TGTGCCAGCAGGGTAGCTAAGACCCAGTACTTC.

This clone was counted only a few times. The rearrangement joins TRBV20-1 to TRBJ2-3; 7 nucleotides match TRBD1. With V trimmed by 3 bases and J by 9 bases, 3 bases remained unmatched. In germline, CDR1 is DFQATT, CDR2 SNEGSKA (reference sequence). This CDR3 has 11 residues. The CDR3 nucleotides are TGCAGTGCTAGGGACAGGCAGACGCAGTATTTT. Translation gives CSARDRQTQYF.

The chain employs TRBV28 and TRBJ1-4; D is possibly TRBD1 (6 bases). CDR3 size: 18 residues. V was pared by 1 base and J by 0 bases, with 15 bases between. Germline CDR1 reads MDHEN; CDR2 reads SYDVKM. This chain's CDR3 is CASSLFPGTIATNEKLFF. The CDR3 nucleotides read TGTGCCAGCAGTTTATTTCCCGGGACAATTGCAACTAATGAAAAACTGTTTTTT.

The CDR3 DNA reads TGTGCCAGCACCATCCGGGACATGGGTTCACCCCTCCACTTT. Translation: CASTIRDMGSPLHF. The rearrangement uses TRBV5-5 and TRBJ1-6; a possible D gene is TRBD1 (6 bases). The CDR3 is 14 residues long. Germline CDR1 SGHKS, CDR2 YYEKEE (reference sequence). Trimming removed 6 bases at V and 9 bases at J, with 16 bases between.

This clone occurred a few times. This chain joins TRBV7-2 and TRBJ2-1; weak D call: TRBD1 (6 bases). CDR1 and CDR2 (germline): SGHTA, FQGNSA. CDR3 length equals 13 residues. With 3 bases removed from V and 8 bases from J, the gap between germline ends came to 11 bases. The CDR3 DNA sequence: TGTGCCAGCAGCTTCTGGGACACACATGAGCAGTTCTTC. Its translation: CASSFWDTHEQFF.

CDR3 protein: CASSFGSGGFEQYV. In DNA, the CDR3 is TGTGCCAGCAGCTTTGGTAGCGGGGGGTTCGAGCAGTACGTC. The chain employs TRBV11-2 and TRBJ2-7; 10 nucleotides line up with TRBD2. J was trimmed by 6 bases and V by 3 bases; bases with no gene match: 5. The germline V gene encodes CDR1 SGHAT and CDR2 FQNNGV. This CDR3 has 14 amino acids.

The J gene is TRBJ1-1, the V gene TRBV7-2, with a tentative D call TRBD1 (5 bases). The CDR3 is made up of 14 amino acids. V lost 6 bases and J lost 4, with 15 bases in between. CDR1 and CDR2 (germline): SGHTA, FQGNSA. In nucleotides, the CDR3 is TGTGCCAGCAGAGAACAGATAGGGGCCACTGAAGCTTTCTTT. Protein sequence: CASREQIGATEAFF.